This T cell receptor beta chain was found in a study of T cell changes during pregnancy in multiple sclerosis. Repertoires were generated with immunoSEQ multiplex PCR, while TCRdb's copy carries only in-frame clones and drops some. The sample carries around 40,000 clones, 75% to 90% recorded once. The ends were cut back, 5 bases at V and 3 bases at J, with 7 bases in the middle. The CDR3 covers 12 residues. Germline V gives CDR1 SEHNR, CDR2 FQNEAQ (reference sequence). This chain links TRBV7-9 with TRBJ1-1; D gene ambiguous. The sequence derives from a female donor with multiple sclerosis, enrolled in a pregnancy study. The sample was CD4+ T cells from peripheral blood mononuclear cells, taken in the first trimester of pregnancy. CDR3 residues: CASSTSYTEAFF. DNA for the CDR3: TGTGCCAGCAGCACGAGTTACACTGAAGCTTTCTTT.